One and the same sample provided the 10 T cell receptor beta chains below, sequenced in a study of T cell responses to AZD1222 COVID-19 vaccine. Profiling relied on immunoSEQ multiplex PCR, and the TCRdb table lists in-frame clones only, not all of them. Of about 100,000 clones detected, approximately 88% appear once; the ten largest clones hold roughly 6.5%. The sequencing used peripheral blood, collected on day 0 of AZD1222 vaccination. Receptors were obtained from an adult in good health.

DNA of the CDR3: TGTGCCATCTCGCCGGGACGCTCCAACTCTGGAAACACCATATATTTT. It translates to CAISPGRSNSGNTIYF. V gene TRBV10-3 combines with J gene TRBJ1-3; a weak D match, TRBD1 (5 bases). This CDR3 comprises 16 residues. Germline CDR1 ENHRY, CDR2 SYGVKD. Trimming shortened V by 8 bases and J by 0 bases, and 17 bases separated the two germline ends.

This clone was observed a few times. The gene calls are TRBV28 and TRBJ1-5; 8 bases are shared with TRBD1. The trim removed 1 base at V and 0 bases at J, leaving 5 bases unmatched. This CDR3 has 17 amino acids. Germline CDR1 reads MDHEN; CDR2 reads SYDVKM. CDR3 protein: CASSLFRGQDSNQPQHF. For the CDR3, the DNA is TGTGCCAGCAGTTTATTTCGGGGACAGGATAGCAATCAGCCCCAGCATTTT.

The chain recombines TRBV27 with TRBJ2-7; 8 nucleotides match TRBD2. This CDR3 has 16 amino acids. The V gene's germline CDR1 is MNHEY and CDR2 SMNVEV (reference sequence). V gave up 8 bases and J gave up 1 base; unmatched junction bases: 13. For the CDR3, the DNA is TGTGCCAGCCCGATCGGGGGGGGCTTGGGGTCCTACGAGCAGTACTTC. The encoded protein is CASPIGGGLGSYEQYF.

The chain employs TRBV27 and TRBJ2-7; TRBD2 matches 11 bases. CDR1 and CDR2 from the germline V gene are MNHEY and SMNVEV (reference sequence). V trimming: 5 bases; J trimming: 5 bases; junction bases outside the gene matches: 8. CDR3 length: 15 residues. The CDR3 sequence is CASSLQGLAENEQYF. CDR3 bases: TGTGCCAGCAGTCTTCAGGGACTAGCGGAAAACGAGCAGTACTTC.

This sequence joins TRBV19 and TRBJ2-1; TRBD2 matches at 10 bases. Germline-derived CDR1 and CDR2 are LNHDA and SQIVND (reference sequence). CDR3 length: 18 residues. J gave up 0 bases and V 6 bases, and 11 bases lay outside the gene matches. The CDR3 DNA is TGTGCCAGTAGGGGGATACTGACTAGCGGGCCCTCCTACAATGAGCAGTTCTTC. Its protein product is CASRGILTSGPSYNEQFF.

The V and J genes are TRBV7-3 and TRBJ1-2; 9 bases fit TRBD1. The V segment lost 6 bases and the J segment 2 bases; nucleotides outside the gene matches: 10. The CDR3 runs to 16 residues. Per germline, CDR1 SGHTA and CDR2 FQGTGA. The CDR3 coding sequence is TGTGCCAGCAGGCTCAACAGGGGGCAAAGGAACTATGGCTACACCTTC. Its protein product is CASRLNRGQRNYGYTF.

V is TRBV28 and J is TRBJ1-6, with a tentative D call TRBD1 (5 bases). V was clipped by 3 bases and J by 9 bases, with 9 bases between them. This CDR3 contains 13 residues. Germline CDR1 is MDHEN and CDR2 is SYDVKM. For the CDR3, the DNA is TGTGCCAGCAGTTTCCCAACAGGTTCACCCCTCCACTTT. This codes for CASSFPTGSPLHF.

J is TRBJ2-2 and V is TRBV7-2, with D possibly matching TRBD2 (6 bases). Between the trimmed V and J ends, which lost 1 base and 3 bases, there was a span of 15 bases. The V gene's germline CDR1 is SGHTA and CDR2 FQGNSA. The CDR3 has 17 residues. CDR3 sequence (DNA): TGTGCCAGCAGCTTAGAACTCCTAGCGCGCTACACCGGGGAGCTGTTTTTT. Translation gives CASSLELLARYTGELFF.

The chain is built from TRBV3-1 (or the pseudogene TRBV3-2) and TRBJ1-3; tentative D call: TRBD1 (5 bases). CDR1 is LGHDT, CDR2 YNNKEL, per germline (reference sequence). This CDR3 is built from 14 residues. V was cut by 1 base and J by 2 bases, with 6 bases left in between. The CDR3 sequence is CASSQGGTGNTIYF. CDR3 nucleotide sequence: TGTGCCAGCAGCCAAGGGGGGACTGGAAACACCATATATTTT.

This chain joins TRBV14 and TRBJ1-4, with D possibly being TRBD1 (5 bases). This CDR3 spans 15 amino acids. Germline loops: CDR1 SGHDN, CDR2 FVKESK. Trimming stripped 5 bases from V and 0 bases from J, with 10 bases between. This chain's CDR3 is CASSALQATNEKLFF. The CDR3 DNA sequence: TGTGCCAGCAGCGCACTACAGGCAACTAATGAAAAACTGTTTTTT.